This T cell receptor (beta chain) was captured by sequencing in a study of identical twins. Losses at the gene ends were 5 bases for V and 12 bases for J; bases not matched to a gene: 14. This CDR3 spans 15 amino acids. This clonotype showed up just a few times. Its specificity is unknown. Notes on the study in general: Out-of-frame TCR alpha sharing in monozygotic twins exceeded recombination model predictions.

Addition of a universal primer site occurred through template switching, and cDNA carried unique molecular identifiers. MiXCR was run by TCRdb on the 5' RACE reads, yielding one entry per CDR3 protein. Among about 340,000 distinct CDR3 sequences listed, 9% to 15% were seen once. The data were also submitted as part of a second study, on yellow fever vaccine responses in identical twins.

This receptor was identified in a woman between 18 and 29 years old in good health. Sequencing used CD8+ T cells sorted from blood. The chain recombines TRBV12-3 or TRBV12-4 with TRBJ2-1; 9 positions agree with TRBD2. The CDR3, as DNA: TGTGCCAGCAGTCTTCGAAGTAGCGGGAGTCCACGGCAGTTCTTC. This translates into CASSLRSSGSPRQFF.